This T cell receptor (beta chain) was recorded in a study of T-cell reconstitution after alpha-beta-depleted transplantation in children. The ends were cut back, 0 bases at V and 9 bases at J, with 15 bases in the middle. From germline, CDR1 is DFQATT and CDR2 SNEGSKA (reference sequence). This CDR3 is 15 amino acids long. Unique molecular identifiers were incorporated when the TCRbeta library was constructed. TCRdb called the PCR reads again in MiXCR, with one record for every CDR3 protein. The sample has approximately 520,000 distinct CDR3 sequences, around a third seen once. The sequencing here drew on PBMCs from the stem cell graft donor, taken from the stem cell graft. The TCR sequence derives from a human donor who donated a stem cell graft to a child with aplastic anemia. V and J are TRBV20-1 and TRBJ1-6; tentative D call: TRBD1 (5 bases). This chain's CDR3 is CSARDFSRAGSPLHF. DNA of the CDR3: TGCAGTGCTAGAGATTTCAGCAGGGCGGGTTCACCCCTCCACTTT.